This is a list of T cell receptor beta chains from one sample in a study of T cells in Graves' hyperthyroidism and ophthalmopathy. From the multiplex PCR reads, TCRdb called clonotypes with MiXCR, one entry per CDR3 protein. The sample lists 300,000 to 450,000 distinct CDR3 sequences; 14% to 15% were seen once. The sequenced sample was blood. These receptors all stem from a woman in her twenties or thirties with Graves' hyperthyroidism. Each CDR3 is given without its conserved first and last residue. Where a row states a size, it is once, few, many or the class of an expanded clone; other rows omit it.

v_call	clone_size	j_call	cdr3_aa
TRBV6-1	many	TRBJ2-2	ASSYRNRVTNTGELF
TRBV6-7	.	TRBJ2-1	ASSYHAEIAGGGCDNEQF
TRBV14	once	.	ASSPWISSYNEQY
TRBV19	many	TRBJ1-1	ASSLGSTSNTEAF
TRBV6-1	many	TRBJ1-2	ASSDAGWNGYT
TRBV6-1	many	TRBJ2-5	ASRQRDREETQY
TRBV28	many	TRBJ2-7	ASSRTGSGYEQY
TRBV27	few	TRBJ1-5	ASSFVSTQGAGRPQH
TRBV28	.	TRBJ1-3	ASSLSISGNTIY
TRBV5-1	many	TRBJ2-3	ASCPGQAEADTQY
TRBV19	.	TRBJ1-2	ASSIRTGDTGYT
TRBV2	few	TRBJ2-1	ASSETNEQF
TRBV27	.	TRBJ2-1	VSSLRRDGFSYNEQF
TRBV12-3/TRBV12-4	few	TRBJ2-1	ASSSPSGRAVKQF
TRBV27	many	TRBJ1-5	ASTDRPNQPQH
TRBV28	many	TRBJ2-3	ASSLSPIAGGPTDTQY
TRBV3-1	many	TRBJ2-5	ASSLAGGETQY
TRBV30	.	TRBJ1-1	AWSAGGRSAF
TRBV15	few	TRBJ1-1	ATSRSGQGLPEAF
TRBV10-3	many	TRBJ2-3	AISESERDTQY
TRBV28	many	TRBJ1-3	ASTKSGSSGNTIY
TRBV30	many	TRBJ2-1	AWNTGGFGYNEQF
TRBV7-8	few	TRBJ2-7	VSSLPGSYEQY
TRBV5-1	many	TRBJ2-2	ASSTRLAGGTGELF
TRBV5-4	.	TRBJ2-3	ASSPQGSSTDTQY
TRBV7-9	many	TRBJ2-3	ASSFGLAGALDTQY
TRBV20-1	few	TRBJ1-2	SARGVSGYT
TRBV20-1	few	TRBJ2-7	SARGGREALQASYEQY
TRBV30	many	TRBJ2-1	AWSVGSSGYNEQF
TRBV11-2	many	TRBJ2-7	ASSLDTSYEQY
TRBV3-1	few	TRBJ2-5	ASSQKRGYEETQY
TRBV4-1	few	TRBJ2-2	ASSQDTRTSGKTGELF
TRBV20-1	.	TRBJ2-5	SASSLGTGGETQY
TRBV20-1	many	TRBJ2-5	SASWLADETQY
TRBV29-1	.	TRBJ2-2	SVSPGGANTGELF
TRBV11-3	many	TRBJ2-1	ASSLEAGGPYEQF
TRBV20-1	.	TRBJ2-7	GAGRDRASYEQY